Listed here are 17 T cell receptor beta chains from one sample, sequenced in a study of tumor-infiltrating lymphocytes in localized non-small cell lung cancer. Some clones are missing from TCRdb's copy, which holds only in-frame ones; the method was immunoSEQ multiplex PCR. The sample contains about 9,800 clones, about 70% of which appear only once. Source material: lung tumor tissue. The source of these receptors is a human donor with non-small cell lung cancer.

The genes are TRBV6-6 and TRBJ2-7, with 10 bases aligning to TRBD1. Trimming cost V 2 bases and J 6 bases; bases outside gene matches: 4. Germline V gene lookup returns CDR1 MNHNY and CDR2 SVGAGI (reference sequence). CDR3 length equals 14 residues. CDR3 DNA: TGTGCCAGCAGTTACGGGGACAGGGGTCGCGAGCAGTACTTC. It codes for CASSYGDRGREQYF.

This chain uses TRBV7-9 with TRBJ1-3, with unresolved D. Germline values: CDR1 SEHNR, CDR2 FQNEAQ (reference sequence). The CDR3 contains 16 residues. V shed 2 bases and J shed 1 base, with 12 bases lying between them. The CDR3 DNA reads as TGTGCCAGCAGCTTAAGAACCCAGCATTCTGGAAACACCATATATTTT. Its translation is CASSLRTQHSGNTIYF.

This clone was counted between two and nine times. The chain couples TRBV5-6 to TRBJ2-7, with TRBD1 identical over 10 bases. CDR3 length: 14 amino acids. V dropped 4 bases and J dropped 5; count of bases not matched to a gene: 6. Per the germline V gene, CDR1 is SGHDT and CDR2 is YYEEEE. CDR3 DNA: TGTGCCAGCAGCCAGGACAGGGGGATCAACGAGCAGTACTTC. Its protein product is CASSQDRGINEQYF.

J is TRBJ2-2 and V is TRBV12-5; no reliable D call. Germline V CDR1 and CDR2: LGHNT, FRNRAP. This CDR3 is 11 amino acids long. The ends were cut back, 6 bases at V and 4 bases at J, with 3 bases in the middle. The CDR3 DNA reads as TGTGCTAGTGGCTTCACCGGGGAGCTGTTTTTT. This translates into CASGFTGELFF.

V gene TRBV7-9 combines with J gene TRBJ2-2, with TRBD1 as a possible D gene (5 bases). The length of the CDR3 is 15 residues. V lost 5 bases to trimming and J lost 0 bases, with 10 bases between them. Germline lookup yields CDR1 SEHNR and CDR2 FQNEAQ (reference sequence). The DNA of the CDR3 is TGTGCCAGCAGCCAATGGGGCCCGAACACCGGGGAGCTGTTTTTT. Its protein product is CASSQWGPNTGELFF.

The chain employs TRBV29-1 and TRBJ1-4; D not certain. CDR3 length: 12 residues. The V gene lost 4 bases and the J gene lost 4 bases, with 7 bases spanning the gap. CDR1 and CDR2 (germline): SQVTM, ANQGSEA. CDR3 in amino acids: CSVAEFNEKLFF. CDR3 DNA sequence: TGCAGCGTTGCGGAATTTAATGAAAAACTGTTTTTT.

The chain uses TRBV27 and TRBJ1-6; D unresolved. The V gene lost 3 bases and the J gene lost 8 bases, with 5 bases spanning the gap. Germline-derived CDR1 and CDR2 are MNHEY and SMNVEV (reference sequence). This CDR3 is 12 amino acids long. CDR3 in amino acids: CASSFPHSPLHF. The CDR3 DNA sequence: TGTGCCAGCAGTTTTCCCCATTCACCCCTCCACTTT.

The chain is built from TRBV2 and TRBJ1-1; D is unresolved. Germline CDR1 SNHLY, CDR2 FYNNEI. The V gene lost 3 bases and the J gene lost 0 bases, with 8 bases spanning the gap. The CDR3 has 14 residues. This chain's CDR3 is CASSERQLNTEAFF. CDR3 sequence (DNA): TGTGCCAGCAGTGAGCGTCAGTTGAACACTGAAGCTTTCTTT.

This clone showed up just a few times. The V and J genes are TRBV7-8 and TRBJ2-2; D call uncertain. The CDR3 is made up of 16 amino acids. Germline V gene data show CDR1 as SGHVS and CDR2 as FQNEAQ. The V gene lost 2 bases and the J gene lost 0 bases, with 10 bases spanning the gap. DNA of the CDR3: TGTGCCAGCAGCTTATTTGGCAGCGCGAACACCGGGGAGCTGTTTTTT. This encodes CASSLFGSANTGELFF.

The chain is built from TRBV6-5 and TRBJ1-1; D ambiguous. This CDR3 has 13 amino acids. V dropped 7 bases and J dropped 5 bases, with 14 bases sitting between them. Germline V gives CDR1 MNHEY, CDR2 SVGAGI. The CDR3: CASTYGRLTEAFF. CDR3 in DNA: TGTGCCAGCACCTACGGGCGGTTGACTGAAGCTTTCTTT.

The chain has TRBV18 and TRBJ1-2; weak D call: TRBD1 (5 bases). The V and J ends lost 2 bases and 0 bases respectively, with 13 bases between them. CDR1 is KGHSH, CDR2 LQKENI, per germline. The CDR3 consists of 16 residues. The CDR3 nucleotides are TGTGCCAGCTCACCAATTGGGACGGCCGCTAACTATGGCTACACCTTC. Its protein product is CASSPIGTAANYGYTF.

The rearrangement joins TRBV9 to TRBJ1-6; 9 bases match TRBD1. This CDR3 is 18 amino acids long. With 1 base clipped from V and 11 bases from J, the junction kept 16 bases outside the gene matches. Per germline, CDR1 SGDLS and CDR2 YYNGEE. In DNA form, the CDR3 reads TGTGCCAGCAGCGTATCGTACCCCAAGCCCCACAGGGGGCCACCCCTCCACTTT. It specifies CASSVSYPKPHRGPPLHF.

The rearrangement joins TRBV28 to TRBJ2-7; tentatively, D is TRBD2 (6 bases). V dropped 7 bases and J dropped 6 bases, with 19 bases sitting between them. The germline gives CDR1 MDHEN, CDR2 SYDVKM. The CDR3 extends over 14 amino acids. The CDR3 sequence: CASNAQGGASEQYF. CDR3 in DNA: TGTGCCAGCAATGCGCAGGGAGGAGCCTCCGAGCAGTACTTC.

CDR3 protein: CASSPLAYYGYTF. The CDR3 DNA sequence: TGTGCCAGCAGTCCCCTGGCGTACTATGGCTACACCTTC. The V gene is TRBV6-5, the J gene TRBJ1-2; the D is unclear. The germline V gene has CDR1 MNHEY and CDR2 SVGAGI. The CDR3 totals 13 residues. The V and J ends lost 5 bases and 3 bases respectively, with 10 bases between them.

The rearrangement links TRBV28 to TRBJ1-2; TRBD1 matches 9 bases. Germline V gene data show CDR1 as MDHEN and CDR2 as SYDVKM. This CDR3 contains 15 residues. V lost 5 bases and J lost 3; bases outside the gene matches: 7. The DNA for the CDR3 is TGTGCCAGCAGTCCAAGGGACAGGGCCGACTATGGCTACACCTTC. Protein: CASSPRDRADYGYTF.

The chain couples TRBV9 to TRBJ1-6; possible D gene TRBD1, 5 bases. Looked up from germline, CDR1 is SGDLS and CDR2 is YYNGEE. Trimming removed 3 bases at V and 8 bases at J, with 12 bases between. This CDR3 is built from 14 residues. The CDR3 DNA follows: TGTGCCAGCAGCGGTGACGTGGGGGATTCACCCCTCCACTTT. Translating it yields CASSGDVGDSPLHF.

The CDR3 nucleotides are TGTGCCAGTAGTATGGGAGGGACCACCTATAATTCACCCCTCCACTTT. This codes for CASSMGGTTYNSPLHF. The chain couples TRBV19 to TRBJ1-6; possibly TRBD1 for D (5 bases). The CDR3 consists of 16 residues. V was shortened by 3 bases and J by 2 bases, with 11 bases between the two germline ends. Germline V gene lookup returns CDR1 LNHDA and CDR2 SQIVND (reference sequence).